The 22 T cell receptor beta chains reported below all come from one sample, sequenced in a study of blood T cells in healthy people across ages. Next came a second PCR, run for about 6 to 11 cycles, which used a sample-barcoded 5' primer along with a J-beta primer mix. One entry per CDR3 protein, called by TCRdb with MiXCR from the 5' RACE reads. The sample holds 550,000 to 800,000 distinct CDR3 sequences; 32% are singletons and the top ten take approximately 15%. Sequenced: blood. The origin of the receptors is a woman at least 80 years old in good health.

This clonotype was counted ten times or more. The J gene is TRBJ2-5, the V gene TRBV6-1; 8 bases agree with TRBD1. The last part of the DNA fits TRBJ2-7 better; the J call may be wrong. CDR3 length: 14 residues. CDR1 is MNHNS and CDR2 is SASEGT in the germline V gene. The CDR3 region has the DNA TGTGCCAGCAGTCCAAATACAGACAGGGGCGAGCAGTACTTC. Translated: CASSPNTDRGEQYF.

This clonotype was observed at least ten times. J is TRBJ2-1 and V is TRBV4-3; TRBD1 or TRBD2 may be the D gene (6 bases each). Germline V lookup: CDR1 LGHNA, CDR2 YSLEER. This CDR3 is built from 17 residues. Trimming took 0 bases from V and 4 from J, leaving 16 bases between them. The CDR3 reads CASSQDSVRGVYNEQFF. The DNA for the CDR3 is TGCGCCAGCAGCCAAGATTCAGTGAGGGGGGTGTACAATGAGCAGTTCTTC.

Turning to this clonotype: A single base separates this from a much larger clone, so it may be a read error. The chain employs TRBV6-1 and TRBJ1-1; tentatively, D is TRBD1 (6 bases). CDR1 is MNHNS and CDR2 is SASEGT in the germline V gene. The CDR3 loop spans 14 amino acids. The CDR3 reads CAGSNLGQLTEAFF. The CDR3 nucleotides are TGTGCCGGCAGTAACCTCGGACAGCTCACTGAAGCTTTCTTT.

The rearrangement joins TRBV7-2 to TRBJ2-1; tentative D call: TRBD2 (6 bases). This CDR3 spans 16 amino acids. Germline CDR1 and CDR2: SGHTA and FQGNSA. V lost 1 base and J lost 4, with 14 bases in between. Here the CDR3 DNA reads TGTGCCAGCAGCTTAGAAACCCTAGCGCCTTACAATGAGCAGTTCTTC. Translating gives CASSLETLAPYNEQFF.

This clonotype occurred a few times. This sequence may be a read error, since a much larger clone differs from it by one base. The chain joins TRBV7-9 to TRBJ2-3, with no clear D. Germline-derived CDR1 and CDR2 are SEHNR and FQNEAQ (reference sequence). The germline V and J ends were trimmed by 7 bases and 5 bases, with 16 bases remaining between them. CDR3 length: 14 amino acids. In DNA form, the CDR3 reads TGTGCCAGCATCCTGTCGGCTGCGGTAGATACGCAGTATTTT. Translation: CASILSAAVDTQYF.

This clonotype has a count of ten or more. This chain links TRBV18 with TRBJ1-2; possibly TRBD1 for D (6 bases). The length of the CDR3 is 13 residues. The V gene's germline CDR1 is KGHSH and CDR2 LQKENI. With 2 bases removed from V and 6 bases from J, the gap between germline ends came to 10 bases. The CDR3 is CASSPKGEDGYTF. The CDR3 DNA sequence: TGTGCCAGCTCACCAAAGGGGGAAGATGGCTACACCTTC.

This clonotype showed up many times. The rearrangement joins TRBV20-1 to TRBJ2-3; 11 bases are shared with TRBD1. Germline values: CDR1 DFQATT, CDR2 SNEGSKA (reference sequence). The CDR3 is 15 residues long. V gave up 5 bases and J gave up 0 bases; unmatched junction bases: 4. The CDR3 DNA sequence: TGCAGTGCTCCCAGGACAGGGGGCAGCACAGATACGCAGTATTTT. Protein sequence: CSAPRTGGSTDTQYF.

Only a few counts were recorded for this clonotype. The J gene is TRBJ2-5, the V gene TRBV18; D is uncertain. The ends were cut back, 2 bases at V and 5 bases at J, with 15 bases in the middle. This CDR3 has 15 amino acids. Germline CDR1 reads KGHSH; CDR2 reads LQKENI. The CDR3 region has the DNA TGTGCCAGCTCACCAGAATCATACCCATTGGAGACCCAGTACTTC. Amino acids: CASSPESYPLETQYF.

This clonotype was counted between two and nine times. This sequence joins TRBV5-1 and TRBJ1-1; D is possibly TRBD1 (6 bases). This CDR3 has 16 residues. Deletions cut 0 bases from V and 2 bases from J, with 14 bases between. The germline gives CDR1 SGHRS, CDR2 YFSETQ. DNA of the CDR3: TGCGCCAGCAGCTTGGGGACAGCGATTGTAAACACTGAAGCTTTCTTT. This sequence encodes CASSLGTAIVNTEAFF.

This rearrangement joins TRBV29-1 to TRBJ2-5; 9 positions agree with TRBD2. Trimming took 1 base from V and 0 from J; bases not matched to a gene: 6. CDR1 is SQVTM and CDR2 is ANQGSEA in the germline V gene. The CDR3 length is 16 residues. The CDR3 is CSVEAAGGPYQETQYF. In DNA form, the CDR3 reads TGCAGCGTTGAAGCAGCGGGGGGCCCGTACCAAGAGACCCAGTACTTC.

Here the CDR3 DNA reads TGTGCCAGCAGTTTACATAGCGGGGGGGCCGAGACCCAGTACTTC. This translates into CASSLHSGGAETQYF. V is TRBV12-3 or TRBV12-4 and J is TRBJ2-5, with 11 bases identical to TRBD2. With 2 bases clipped from V and 5 bases from J, the junction kept 4 bases outside the gene matches. CDR3 length: 15 amino acids.

This clonotype was seen a few times. This sequence joins TRBV4-1 and TRBJ1-3, with D possibly being TRBD1 (5 bases). Germline loops: CDR1 MGHRA, CDR2 YSYEKL. The CDR3 covers 14 residues. Between the trimmed V and J ends, which lost 1 base and 7 bases, there was a span of 11 bases. Here the CDR3 reads CASSQGPAGNTIYF. The DNA of the CDR3 is TGCGCCAGCAGCCAAGGTCCGGCAGGGAACACCATATATTTT.

The rearrangement links TRBV5-1 to TRBJ1-1, with D tentatively TRBD1 (5 bases). The V and J ends lost 5 bases and 8 bases respectively, with 16 bases between them. CDR1 is SGHRS and CDR2 is YFSETQ in the germline V gene. This CDR3 is 13 amino acids long. The CDR3 region is CASRVTGADEAFF. Here the CDR3 DNA reads TGCGCCAGCAGGGTGACCGGGGCAGACGAAGCTTTCTTT.

The V gene is TRBV7-9, the J gene TRBJ1-2; 7 bases fit TRBD1. The germline V gene encodes CDR1 SEHNR and CDR2 FQNEAQ (reference sequence). Trimming at V came to 5 bases and at J to 2 bases, leaving 5 bases not matched to a gene. The CDR3 sequence is 14 residues long. CDR3 coding DNA: TGTGCCAGCAGCCCCGGACAGGTGAACTATGGCTACACCTTC. Its protein product is CASSPGQVNYGYTF.

Many counts were recorded for this clonotype. The J gene is TRBJ2-7, the V gene TRBV7-3; D gene uncertain. Trimming left V 4 bases short and J 7 bases short, with 14 bases between. Germline assignment: CDR1 SGHTA and CDR2 FQGTGA. The CDR3 has 13 amino acids. Written as DNA, the CDR3 is TGTGCCAGCAGCTGGTCCCAGGATGGGGAGCAGTACTTC. Translated: CASSWSQDGEQYF.

Remarks on this clonotype: A much larger clone differs from this one at a single base, so this may be a read error. The gene calls are TRBV6-1 and TRBJ2-5; D gene ambiguous. Per germline, CDR1 MNHNS and CDR2 SASEGT. The CDR3 runs 15 residues. In DNA, the CDR3 is TGTGCCAGCAGTGCAAGGTCCCAAGCCCAAGAGACCCGGTACTTC. Protein product: CASSARSQAQETRYF.

To note about this clonotype: One end of the junction does not line up with germline, which may come from a read error. The rearrangement uses TRBV5-1 and TRBJ2-1; D might be TRBD1 (5 bases). Germline CDR1 and CDR2: SGHRS and YFSETQ. This CDR3 has 17 residues. CDR3 bases: TGCGCCAGCAGCCTGTCAGGGCTAGGCCACTCCTGCAATGAGCAGTTCTTC. Its translation is CASSLSGLGHSCNEQFF.

In its sample, this clonotype was seen a few times. The chain's CDR3 is CSALQGSNQPQHF. For the CDR3, the DNA is TGCAGTGCTTTACAGGGGAGCAATCAGCCCCAGCATTTT. This rearrangement joins TRBV20-1 to TRBJ1-5; 7 bases align to TRBD1. This CDR3 is built from 13 residues. J lost 1 base, V lost 5 bases, and 2 bases had no gene match. Per the germline V gene, CDR1 is DFQATT and CDR2 is SNEGSKA (reference sequence).

There are many counts of this clonotype. The chain has TRBV19 and TRBJ1-2, with no clear D. The CDR3 is 13 residues long. CDR1 and CDR2 from the germline V gene are LNHDA and SQIVND (reference sequence). The V gene lost 10 bases and the J gene lost 2 bases, with 14 bases spanning the gap. The CDR3 spells CATNSGLNYGYTF. The CDR3 coding sequence is TGTGCCACTAACTCCGGATTAAACTATGGCTACACCTTC.

As to this clonotype: The junction departs from germline at one end; a sequencing error may be responsible. The chain joins TRBV10-3 to TRBJ2-1; 12 bases match TRBD2. The CDR3 has 19 amino acids. Germline CDR1 and CDR2: ENHRY and SYGVKD. As DNA, the CDR3 is TGTGCCATCGGTGAATCACTAGCGGGGGGAATGACATTTCAAAATGAGCAGTTCTTC. Translation: CAIGESLAGGMTFQNEQFF.

The chain combines TRBV7-2 with TRBJ2-1, with 13 bases that match TRBD2. This CDR3 has 17 amino acids. Germline V lookup: CDR1 SGHTA, CDR2 FQGNSA. With V trimmed by 2 bases and J by 5 bases, 6 bases remained unmatched. CDR3 protein: CASSLRGLAGLNNEQFF. The DNA of the CDR3 is TGTGCCAGCAGCTTACGGGGACTAGCGGGGTTAAACAATGAGCAGTTCTTC.

A note on this clonotype: This could be a read error, since a much larger clone is one nucleotide away. The V gene is TRBV5-1, the J gene TRBJ1-2; D is undetermined. Germline assignment: CDR1 SGHRS and CDR2 YFSETQ. Trimming left V 3 bases short and J 7 bases short, with 16 bases between. This CDR3 is built from 14 residues. The CDR3: CASSWGGFDAGYTF. The CDR3, as DNA: TGCGCCAGCAGCTGGGGAGGGTTTGACGCTGGCTACACCTTC.